The source of this TCR beta chain is a study of T-cell memory formation after mild COVID-19. Study context: TCR clusters were mostly confined to one donor each.

TCRdb redid the calling of the 5' RACE reads with MiXCR, one entry per CDR3 protein. The sample has approximately 34,000 distinct CDR3 sequences, approximately 8.3% seen once; the top ten hold about 32%. This clonotype occurred many times. Antigen: not known. Trimming cost V 2 bases and J 8 bases, with 12 bases left between them. This CDR3 has 13 amino acids. CDR1 SGHVS and CDR2 FQNEAQ come from the germline V gene. Study outcomes and limitations: Nothing showed for sure that second-wave clones peaking on day 37 were SARS-CoV-2 specific. The main location of contracting CD4+ clones was CM and EM, and that of contracting CD8+ clones was EMRA. The study found balanced CD4/CD8 in clones contracting day 15 to 85 and a CD4+ lean in later expanders.

This clonotype was sampled from a man in his late teens or twenties who had mild COVID-19 (a few samples of this study predate the infection). Cell type and time point are not known. The V call is TRBV7-8, the J call TRBJ1-2; D is undetermined. What was sequenced was PBMCs or a T cell subset sorted from them (not recorded which). The CDR3: CASSLWQSNGYTF. CDR3 coding DNA: TGTGCCAGCAGCTTATGGCAGTCCAACGGCTACACCTTC.